This TCR beta chain was profiled in a study of T cells after somatic rescue of genetic block. This table comes from immunoSEQ multiplex PCR, and its TCRdb copy is limited to in-frame clones, with some not included. The table has roughly 51,000 clones, 95% to 96% seen once. The CDR3 runs 14 residues. Between the trimmed V and J ends, which lost 7 bases and 2 bases, there was a span of 14 bases. CDR1 is SNHLY and CDR2 is FYNNEI in the germline V gene. This rearrangement joins TRBV2 to TRBJ1-1; D is ambiguous. What was sequenced was peripheral blood mononuclear cells (PBMCs). This TCR derives from a child under two years old. CDR3: CASTERGTNTEAFF. CDR3 bases: TGTGCCAGCACCGAACGGGGTACAAACACTGAAGCTTTCTTT. The full variable domain, with the rest looked up from reference TRBV2 and TRBJ1-1, is EPEVTQTPSHQVTQMGQEVILRCVPISNHLYFYWYRQILGQKVEFLVSFYNNEISEKSEIFDDQFSVERPDGSNFTLKIRSTKLEDSAMYFCASTERGTNTEAFFGQGTRLTVV.